One and the same sample provided the 3 T cell receptor beta chains below, sequenced in a study of T cells in Graves' hyperthyroidism and ophthalmopathy. What was amplified from RNA transcripts were TCR beta CDR3 regions. Carried out on the TCR CDR3, a first-round RT-PCR used the HTBI primer set. TCRdb re-called the multiplex PCR reads with MiXCR, one entry per CDR3 protein. This sample carries fewer than 750,000 distinct CDR3 sequences, roughly 15% of them seen once, and the ten largest clones take approximately 12%. Sequencing was done on a sample of blood. These receptors were collected from a woman between 50 and 59 years old with Graves' ophthalmopathy.

The V and J genes are TRBV29-1 and TRBJ1-5, with 8 bases lining up with TRBD1. The CDR3 is 13 residues long. CDR1 and CDR2 from the germline V gene are SQVTM and ANQGSEA. V shed 4 bases and J 3 bases; nucleotides not matched to a gene: 2. The CDR3 reads CSVGTGINQPQHF. For the CDR3, the DNA is TGCAGCGTTGGGACAGGGATCAATCAGCCCCAGCATTTT.

The chain has TRBV30 and TRBJ2-7; possibly TRBD2 for D (6 bases). V was trimmed by 4 bases and J by 2 bases, leaving 15 bases between them. The CDR3 length is 14 residues. Germline lookup yields CDR1 GTSNPN and CDR2 SVGIG (reference sequence). The CDR3 DNA reads TGTGCCTGGAAACGGGACTCCGTGACCTACGAGCAGTACTTC. The encoded protein is CAWKRDSVTYEQYF.

This clonotype was seen many times. The chain has TRBV5-8 and TRBJ2-5, with D maybe TRBD2 (6 bases). Germline loops: CDR1 SGHTS, CDR2 YDEGEE. CDR3 size: 15 residues. V lost 3 bases, J lost 2 bases, and 14 bases lay in between. The CDR3 here is CASSYRRGLQETQYF. CDR3 DNA sequence: TGTGCCAGCAGCTATAGACGGGGACTGCAAGAGACCCAGTACTTC.